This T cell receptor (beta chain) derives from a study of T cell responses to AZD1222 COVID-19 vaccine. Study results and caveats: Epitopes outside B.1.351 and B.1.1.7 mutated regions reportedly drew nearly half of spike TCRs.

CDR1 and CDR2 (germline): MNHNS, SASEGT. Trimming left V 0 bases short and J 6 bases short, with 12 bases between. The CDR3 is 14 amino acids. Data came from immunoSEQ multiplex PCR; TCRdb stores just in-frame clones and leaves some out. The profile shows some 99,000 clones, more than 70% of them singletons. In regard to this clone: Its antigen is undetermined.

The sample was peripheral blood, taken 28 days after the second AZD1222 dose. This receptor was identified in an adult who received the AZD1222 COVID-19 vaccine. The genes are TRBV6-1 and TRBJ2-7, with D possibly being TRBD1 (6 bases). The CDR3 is CASSEAGGAGEQYF. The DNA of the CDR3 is TGTGCCAGCAGTGAAGCAGGGGGTGCGGGCGAGCAGTACTTC.